This T cell receptor beta chain was sequenced during a study of CD8 T cells in ankylosing spondylitis. General study results and limits: Disease-linked clones, CD8+, were relatively rare in peripheral blood.

Note on this clonotype: Its matching antigen is unknown.

From the 5' RACE reads, TCRdb called clonotypes with MiXCR, one entry per CDR3 protein. Of 20,000 to 25,000 distinct CDR3 sequences listed, 13% are singletons. The source is a male donor with ankylosing spondylitis or in good health (not recorded which). Sequenced material: blood.

Here the CDR3 DNA reads TGTGCCAGCAGCTTACGCGGGGCTAGCACAGATACGCAGTATTTT. Translated: CASSLRGASTDTQYF. V usage is TRBV11-2 and J usage is TRBJ2-3, with TRBD2 as a possible D gene (6 bases). The CDR3 consists of 15 residues. Trimming removed 2 bases at V and 0 bases at J, with 9 bases between. Germline V CDR1 and CDR2: SGHAT, FQNNGV.